This entry concerns a single TCR beta chain. Its specificity is not known. The CDR3 has 15 amino acids. In germline, CDR1 is SGHAT, CDR2 FQNNGV. Trimming cost V 5 bases and J 4 bases; bases outside gene matches: 7. The data are from a study of identical twins. Study outcomes and limitations: Researchers reported excess low generation probability among twin-shared out-of-frame alpha sequences. While abundant cord blood beta clonotypes carried fewer insertions, memory repertoires showed no such pattern.

TCRdb re-called the 5' RACE reads with MiXCR, one entry per CDR3 protein. The table records 520,000 or so distinct CDR3 sequences, 20% to 25% of them present only once. In addition, the sample was reused for a study of T cells expressing NK-cell markers. That paper notes: The use of an anti-gamma-delta TCR antibody, which was added in several experiments, restricted sorting to T cells expressing alpha-beta TCR. It is unclear if expanded NKG2C-expressing clones target HCMV antigens.

Sequencing was done on a sample of CD4+ T cells sorted from blood. The genes are TRBV11-2 and TRBJ2-2; 7 positions agree with TRBD1. This TCR came from a woman aged 18-29 years in good health. The CDR3 DNA reads TGTGCCAGCAGCACCATACAGGGGCCCACCGGGGAGCTGTTTTTT. Protein product: CASSTIQGPTGELFF.